This is a list of T cell receptor beta chains from one sample in a study of early T cells in non-severe SARS-CoV-2 infection. TCRdb re-called the 5' RACE reads through MiXCR, storing one row per CDR3 protein. The sample records tens of thousands of distinct CDR3 sequences, roughly an eighth being singletons. Sample: whole blood. The source is an adult who was a healthcare worker with PCR-confirmed SARS-CoV-2 infection or an uninfected control (not recorded which). CDR3s include the opening cysteine and the closing phenylalanine or tryptophan. A D gene is named only where the DNA matches it firmly. Size is omitted from some rows. Given values are once, few, many or a class for expanded clones.

>TRBJ2-5|.|TRBV5-4|many
CASSAGPQPQYF
TGTGCCAGCAGCGCTGGACCTCAACCCCAGTACTTC
>TRBJ2-1|.|TRBV20-1|.
CSARDPSFYNEQFF
TGCAGTGCTAGAGATCCCTCGTTTTACAATGAGCAGTTCTTC
>TRBJ2-1|TRBD2|TRBV7-3|many
CASSLSSGRINEQFF
TGTGCCAGCAGCTTAAGTAGCGGGAGGATCAATGAGCAGTTCTTC
>TRBJ1-1|.|TRBV20-1|few
CSARRRDTEAFF
TGCAGTGCTAGACGTAGGGACACTGAAGCTTTCTTT
>TRBJ1-5|.|TRBV30|.
CAWRGTGTQPQHF
TGTGCCTGGAGAGGTACAGGGACACAGCCCCAGCATTTT
>TRBJ2-3|TRBD1|TRBV29-1|.
CSVAGQGLDTQYF
TGCAGCGTTGCGGGACAGGGCCTAGATACGCAGTATTTT
>TRBJ2-2|.|TRBV29-1|.
CSVLVGSITGELFF
TGCAGCGTCCTAGTGGGCTCGATCACCGGGGAGCTGTTTTTT
>TRBJ2-7|.|TRBV10-3|few
CAISERRENFDEQYF
TGTGCCATCAGTGAACGGCGGGAAAATTTCGACGAGCAGTACTTC
>TRBJ1-3|.|TRBV7-9|many
CASSLDSPAIYF
TGTGCCAGCAGCTTAGACTCCCCCGCCATATATTTT
>TRBJ1-1|.|TRBV3-1|.
CASSQWDTLETFF
TGTGCCAGCAGCCAATGGGACACCTTAGAGACTTTCTTT
>TRBJ2-7|.|TRBV6-5|many
CASRSPSEVDEQYF
TGTGCCAGCAGATCCCCCTCGGAGGTGGACGAGCAGTACTTC
>TRBJ2-3|TRBD2|TRBV20-1|many
CSARDFRGPSGGTDTQYF
TGCAGTGCTAGAGATTTTAGAGGGCCAAGCGGGGGCACAGATACGCAGTATTTT
>TRBJ2-7|TRBD2|TRBV2|many
CASSDPGTSLGEQYF
TGTGCCAGCAGTGATCCTGGGACTAGTTTGGGCGAGCAGTACTTC
>TRBJ1-5|TRBD1|TRBV6-6|many
CASNRGQGQKNQPQHF
TGTGCCAGCAACCGGGGACAGGGCCAAAAGAATCAGCCCCAGCATTTT
>TRBJ1-2|.|TRBV18|many
CASSDRVDFDYGYTF
TGTGCCAGCTCCGACCGGGTCGATTTCGACTATGGCTACACCTTC
>TRBJ2-7|.|TRBV27|.
CASSSMTGRRNEQYF
TGTGCCAGCAGTTCCATGACAGGCCGAAGGAACGAGCAGTACTTC
>TRBJ2-7|.|TRBV29-1|.
CSVGSGTYRYEQYF
TGCAGCGTAGGATCGGGGACTTACCGTTACGAGCAGTACTTC
>TRBJ1-1|.|TRBV4-3|few
CASSQDGQGTEAFF
TGCGCCAGCAGCCAAGATGGGCAGGGGACTGAAGCTTTCTTT
>TRBJ2-1|TRBD2|TRBV18|few
CASSTSGRSHNEQFF
TGTGCCAGCTCAACTAGCGGGAGGTCTCACAATGAGCAGTTCTTC
>TRBJ1-2|.|TRBV5-1|.
CASSPGIGRGGYTF
TGCGCCAGCAGCCCCGGGATAGGGCGGGGAGGCTACACCTTC
>TRBJ2-5|.|TRBV20-1|.
CSARDRPLGRTQYF
TGTAGTGCTAGAGATCGCCCCTTAGGGCGGACCCAGTACTTC
>TRBJ2-7|.|TRBV20-1|many
CSATIRGPSYEQYF
TGCAGTGCTACTATTAGGGGCCCCTCCTACGAGCAGTACTTC
>TRBJ2-7|TRBD2|TRBV20-1|.
CSAIQSSGPYEQYF
TGCAGTGCTATTCAGTCTAGCGGGCCCTACGAGCAGTACTTC
>TRBJ2-1|TRBD2|TRBV4-2|.
CASSQDVRREGKNEQFF
TGTGCCAGCAGCCAAGATGTACGGCGGGAGGGAAAGAATGAGCAGTTCTTC
>TRBJ2-7|.|TRBV7-9|few
CASSLQRAYEQYF
TGTGCCAGCAGCTTACAGCGGGCCTACGAGCAGTACTTC
>TRBJ1-2|.|TRBV4-2|few
CASSPRTANYGYTF
TGTGCCAGCAGCCCCCGGACAGCCAACTATGGCTACACCTTC
>TRBJ2-1|TRBD2|TRBV3-1|.
CASRQTWSGRVNEQFF
TGTGCCAGCAGGCAAACCTGGAGCGGGAGGGTTAATGAGCAGTTCTTC
>TRBJ2-7|.|TRBV12-3/TRBV12-4|.
CASSQMDLEQYF
TGTGCCAGCAGTCAAATGGATCTCGAGCAGTACTTC
>TRBJ1-2|.|TRBV20-1|few
CSARDTVPQGYTF
TGCAGTGCTAGAGATACGGTTCCCCAAGGCTACACCTTC
>TRBJ1-6|.|TRBV11-2|.
CASSFRGEYNSPLHF
TGTGCCAGCAGCTTTAGGGGCGAATATAATTCACCCCTCCACTTT
>TRBJ2-4|.|TRBV5-4|few
CASSRDGWGISDIQYF
TGTGCCAGCAGCCGCGATGGCTGGGGGATTAGTGACATTCAGTACTTC
>TRBJ2-7|.|TRBV4-2|few
CASSQEMEATYEQYF
TGTGCCAGCAGCCAAGAAATGGAGGCGACCTACGAGCAGTACTTC
>TRBJ2-5|.|TRBV5-4|few
CASSFPQGTQYF
TGTGCCAGCAGCTTTCCCCAAGGGACCCAGTACTTC
>TRBJ1-5|TRBD1|TRBV20-1|many
CSAIPGQGPLSNQPQHF
TGCAGTGCGATCCCGGGACAGGGACCCCTAAGCAATCAGCCCCAGCATTTT
>TRBJ2-2|.|TRBV19|.
CASRRPKSGLGLTGELFF
TGTGCCAGTAGACGGCCTAAATCGGGACTGGGCTTAACCGGGGAGCTGTTTTTT
>TRBJ2-5|TRBD2|TRBV19|many
CASSIGTSGKETQYF
TGTGCCAGTAGTATAGGGACTAGCGGGAAAGAGACCCAGTACTTC
>TRBJ1-3|.|TRBV6-6|many
CASTLGTQTGNTIYF
TGTGCCAGCACCCTAGGGACACAAACTGGAAACACCATATATTTT
>TRBJ1-1|.|TRBV3-1|.
CASSPLAGASTEAFF
TGTGCCAGCAGCCCCTTGGCAGGGGCTAGCACTGAAGCTTTCTTT
>TRBJ2-5|.|TRBV7-3|.
CASSPFGGSQETQYF
TGTGCCAGCAGCCCTTTTGGGGGGTCCCAAGAGACCCAGTACTTC
>TRBJ2-7|.|TRBV4-1|.
CASSQDLRSYEQYF
TGCGCCAGCAGCCAAGATCTTCGGAGTTACGAGCAGTACTTC
>TRBJ1-2|.|TRBV7-2|few
CASSLMGEGYTF
TGTGCCAGCAGCTTAATGGGGGAAGGCTACACCTTC
>TRBJ2-4|.|TRBV10-3|.
CAISEKSGAKNIQYF
TGTGCCATCAGTGAGAAATCCGGGGCAAAAAACATTCAGTACTTC
>TRBJ2-1|.|TRBV7-9|many
CASSPLGSGFYNEQFF
TGTGCCAGCAGCCCCTTGGGGAGCGGATTCTACAATGAGCAGTTCTTC
>TRBJ1-1|TRBD1|TRBV12-3/TRBV12-4|many
CASSLFGSGQGAFF
TGTGCCAGCAGTTTATTTGGAAGTGGACAGGGAGCTTTCTTT
>TRBJ2-5|.|TRBV10-3|many
CAISGGTETQYF
TGTGCCATCAGTGGCGGGACAGAGACCCAGTACTTC
>TRBJ1-2|.|TRBV11-2|many
CASSSAIPKAPGSF
TGTGCCAGCAGCTCGGCGATACCTAAGGCACCGGGAAGCTTC
>TRBJ2-1|TRBD2|TRBV24-1|.
CATSDRTSGRAQEQFF
TGTGCCACCAGTGATCGGACTAGCGGGAGGGCCCAGGAGCAGTTCTTC
>TRBJ2-2|.|TRBV14|many
CASSQRVKGNTGELFF
TGTGCCAGCAGCCAGCGGGTAAAGGGGAATACCGGGGAGCTGTTTTTT
>TRBJ1-2|.|TRBV29-1|.
CSVEVRSYGYTF
TGCAGCGTTGAGGTCAGGAGTTATGGCTACACCTTC
>TRBJ2-7|TRBD1|TRBV12-3/TRBV12-4|.
CASSLTPGQGAEQYF
TGTGCCAGCAGTTTAACTCCGGGACAGGGTGCCGAGCAGTACTTC